This T cell receptor beta chain came from a study of blood T cell repertoires in COVID-19. Looking at the study overall: COVID-19 samples collected from the United States, Italy and Spain covered acute and convalescent phases. In each case, the material was cDNA or gDNA derived from T cells, B-cell-depleted T cells, or PBMCs.

The method was immunoSEQ multiplex PCR; TCRdb's version includes in-frame clones alone and lacks a portion of them. The sample includes hundreds of thousands of clones, around 89% seen only once; the top ten take about 1.2%. The germline V gene has CDR1 SSHAT and CDR2 FNYEAQ (reference sequence). The CDR3 has 16 residues. About this clone itself: One end of the junction does not line up with germline, which may come from a read error.

This clonotype was obtained from a woman aged 40 to 50 with acute COVID-19. The chain employs TRBV7-7 and TRBJ2-3; D is possibly TRBD2 (6 bases). Specimen: PBMCs or T cells enriched from blood (not recorded which). This CDR3 reads CASSLGLSGYTDTQYF. The CDR3 coding sequence is TGTGCTAGCAGCTTAGGTTTAAGCGGGTACACAGATACGCAGTATTTT.